These 26 T cell receptor beta chains were sequenced from one sample in a study of T cell responses to AZD1222 COVID-19 vaccine. Only in-frame clones appear in the TCRdb table, and some are missing; sequencing was by immunoSEQ multiplex PCR. The repertoire holds fewer than 100,000 clones, with roughly 85% as singletons. The sample consisted of peripheral blood, taken 28 days after the second AZD1222 dose. All receptors derive from an adult who received the AZD1222 COVID-19 vaccine.

This sequence joins TRBV6-5 and TRBJ2-5; D ambiguous. The CDR3 runs 13 residues. Deletions cut 3 bases from V and 5 bases from J, with 10 bases between. Germline assignment: CDR1 MNHEY and CDR2 SVGAGI. The CDR3 sequence: CASSYGEGETQYF. In DNA form, the CDR3 reads TGTGCCAGCAGTTATGGGGAAGGGGAGACCCAGTACTTC.

The genes are TRBV5-1 and TRBJ1-4; no definite D call. Per germline, CDR1 SGHRS and CDR2 YFSETQ. V lost 3 bases and J lost 3, with 6 bases in between. The CDR3 runs 13 residues. CDR3 loop: CASSYGANEKLFF. Written as DNA, the CDR3 is TGCGCCAGCAGCTACGGAGCTAATGAAAAACTGTTTTTT.

The genes are TRBV12-5 and TRBJ2-2; D possibly corresponds to TRBD2 (6 bases). Germline V gives CDR1 LGHNT, CDR2 FRNRAP. Trimming removed 4 bases at V and 5 bases at J, with 11 bases between. This CDR3 has 14 residues. CDR3 residues: CASGSGARTGELFF. In nucleotides, the CDR3 is TGTGCTAGTGGTTCGGGAGCCCGAACCGGGGAGCTGTTTTTT.

J is TRBJ1-1 and V is TRBV19; D might be TRBD1 (6 bases). Germline V gives CDR1 LNHDA, CDR2 SQIVND (reference sequence). V lost 10 bases and J 2 bases, leaving 14 bases between the germline ends. The CDR3 sequence is 13 residues long. CDR3 in DNA: TGTGCCACCAGTGGAGGGGGAAACACTGAAGCTTTCTTT. This translates into CATSGGGNTEAFF.

This chain joins TRBV10-3 and TRBJ2-5; D may be TRBD2 (7 bases). The V gene's germline CDR1 is ENHRY and CDR2 SYGVKD. This CDR3 is built from 15 residues. The V end was cut by 1 base, the J end by 3 bases, with 12 bases between. The CDR3 nucleotides read TGTGCCATCAGTGAGTACGGGGGGCGTGAAGAGACCCAGTACTTC. It yields the protein CAISEYGGREETQYF.

V usage is TRBV12-2 and J usage is TRBJ1-1. TRBV12-2 is described as a pseudogene. The CDR3 has 18 amino acids. The CDR3 here is CASRLVFGREDVNTEAFF. For the CDR3, the DNA is TGTGCAAGTCGCTTAGTTTTCGGCAGGGAGGATGTTAACACTGAAGCTTTCTTT.

V and J are TRBV7-2 and TRBJ1-6; D might be TRBD1 (5 bases). Germline V gene sequence: CDR1 SGHTA, CDR2 FQGNSA. This CDR3 region has 14 residues. Trimming pared 6 bases from V and 14 bases from J, leaving 20 bases between. CDR3 protein: CASRQTGGRVTLHF. CDR3 in DNA: TGTGCCAGCAGACAAACGGGGGGGAGGGTCACCCTCCACTTT.

This clone is a singleton in its sample. This chain joins TRBV5-1 and TRBJ2-5; 9 bases are shared with TRBD2. Germline lookup yields CDR1 SGHRS and CDR2 YFSETQ. The CDR3 has 16 residues. Losses at the gene ends were 0 bases for V and 2 bases for J; bases not matched to a gene: 5. CDR3 in amino acids: CASSLAQAGGQETQYF. DNA of the CDR3: TGCGCCAGCAGCTTGGCCCAGGCGGGGGGGCAAGAGACCCAGTACTTC.

CDR3 region: CASSLGQIFETQYF. CDR3 DNA: TGTGCCAGCAGCCTAGGACAGATTTTCGAGACCCAGTACTTC. The rearrangement joins TRBV7-2 to TRBJ2-5, with a weak D call TRBD1 (6 bases). V was pared by 5 bases and J by 5 bases, with 15 bases between. CDR1 is SGHTA and CDR2 is FQGNSA in the germline V gene. The CDR3 consists of 14 residues. Looking up the rest from reference TRBV7-2 and TRBJ2-5 gives the full variable domain: GAGVSQSPSNKVTEKGKDVELRCDPISGHTALYWYRQSLGQGLEFLIYFQGNSAPDKSGLPSDRFSAERTGGSVSTLTIQRTQQEDSAVYLCASSLGQIFETQYFGPGTRLLVL.

CDR3 region: CASSIDRATEAFF. The CDR3 DNA is TGCGCCAGCAGCATAGACAGGGCTACTGAAGCTTTCTTT. The chain joins TRBV5-1 to TRBJ1-1; TRBD1 agrees at 7 bases. Germline V lookup: CDR1 SGHRS, CDR2 YFSETQ. With V trimmed by 4 bases and J by 5 bases, 5 bases remained unmatched. This CDR3 has 13 amino acids.

A single count supports this clone. The chain recombines TRBV5-1 with TRBJ1-2; the match to TRBD1 covers 8 bases. The CDR3 loop spans 15 amino acids. The J segment lost 4 bases and the V segment lost 1 base, leaving 6 bases of the junction unmatched. The germline V gene has CDR1 SGHRS and CDR2 YFSETQ. The CDR3 sequence: CASSLQGQDLYGYTF. DNA of the CDR3: TGCGCCAGCAGCTTGCAGGGACAGGACCTCTATGGCTACACCTTC.

This CDR3 reads CSVGGTSYGYTF. In nucleotides, the CDR3 is TGCAGCGTGGGGGGGACAAGCTATGGCTACACCTTC. The chain combines TRBV29-1 with TRBJ1-2, with a weak D call TRBD1 (6 bases). Germline loops: CDR1 SQVTM, CDR2 ANQGSEA. The V and J ends lost 6 bases and 4 bases respectively, with 12 bases between them. This CDR3 is built from 12 residues.

The V call is TRBV10-3, the J call TRBJ2-1, with 10 bases lining up with TRBD2. Germline loops: CDR1 ENHRY, CDR2 SYGVKD. This CDR3 has 15 amino acids. Trimming removed 3 bases from V and 5 bases from J; junction bases left unmatched: 4. The chain's CDR3 is CAISERTSGNNEQFF. The CDR3 DNA follows: TGTGCCATCAGTGAAAGGACTAGCGGAAACAATGAGCAGTTCTTC.

The genes are TRBV5-1 and TRBJ1-5; D perhaps matches TRBD1 (5 bases). The CDR3 runs 16 residues. Germline-derived CDR1 and CDR2 are SGHRS and YFSETQ. Deletions cut 0 bases from V and 7 bases from J, with 17 bases between. In DNA, the CDR3 is TGCGCCAGCAGCTTGGGGGACGGACCGGTAGGACAGCCCCAGCATTTT. Translation gives CASSLGDGPVGQPQHF.

The CDR3 DNA is TGTGCCAGCACCTCACAGCGGGGAAATTCACCCCTCCACTTT. This encodes CASTSQRGNSPLHF. The chain joins TRBV2 to TRBJ1-6; D call uncertain. The germline V gene has CDR1 SNHLY and CDR2 FYNNEI. The CDR3 is 14 residues long. V lost 7 bases and J lost 7, with 14 bases in between.

The rearrangement links TRBV4-2 to TRBJ2-7; maybe TRBD1 (6 bases). Trimming stripped 0 bases from V and 6 bases from J, with 24 bases between. CDR1 is LGHNA, CDR2 YNFKEQ, per germline. The CDR3 contains 18 residues. CDR3 nucleotides: TGTGCCAGCAGCCAAGATCTTTGGCGGGCCAGAGGGGGTCCCGAGCAGTACTTC. Residues: CASSQDLWRARGGPEQYF.

This clone was seen only once. CDR3 coding DNA: TGTGCCAGCAGGGAGGGTAACGGCAATCAGCCCCAGCATTTT. Translated: CASREGNGNQPQHF. The chain carries TRBV2 and TRBJ1-5; D unresolved. Trimming shortened V by 6 bases and J by 2 bases, and 11 bases separated the two germline ends. The germline gives CDR1 SNHLY, CDR2 FYNNEI. The CDR3 runs to 14 residues. The full variable domain, rest sourced from reference TRBV2 and TRBJ1-5, is EPEVTQTPSHQVTQMGQEVILRCVPISNHLYFYWYRQILGQKVEFLVSFYNNEISEKSEIFDDQFSVERPDGSNFTLKIRSTKLEDSAMYFCASREGNGNQPQHFGDGTRLSIL.

This chain uses TRBV24-1 with TRBJ2-5; 9 bases fit TRBD2. The V and J ends lost 3 bases and 7 bases, in that order; junction bases with no gene match: 14. The CDR3 length is 17 residues. CDR1 and CDR2 (germline): KGHDR, SFDVKD. CDR3 sequence: CATSDPGAGGSVGTQYF. CDR3 bases: TGTGCCACCAGTGATCCAGGAGCGGGGGGCAGCGTTGGGACCCAGTACTTC.

The sample holds one count of this clone. The sample has other DNA sequences that encode this CDR3 too. This rearrangement joins TRBV7-9 to TRBJ1-4; 9 bases fit TRBD1. The CDR3 length is 15 residues. V lost 5 bases and J lost 2; bases outside the gene matches: 3. Germline lookup yields CDR1 SEHNR and CDR2 FQNEAQ (reference sequence). The CDR3 reads CASSLGQGTNEKLFF. The CDR3 bases are TGTGCCAGCAGCCTGGGACAGGGCACTAATGAAAAACTGTTTTTT. The full variable domain, in which reference TRBV7-9 and TRBJ1-4 provide the parts outside the CDR3, is DTGVSQNPRHKITKRGQNVTFRCDPISEHNRLYWYRQTLGQGPEFLTYFQNEAQLEKSRLLSDRFSAERPKGSFSTLEIQRTEQGDSAMYLCASSLGQGTNEKLFFGSGTQLSVL.

This clone was seen a handful of times. The V and J genes are TRBV3-1 (or the pseudogene TRBV3-2) and TRBJ1-4; no clear D. The CDR3 is 15 amino acids. Looked up from germline, CDR1 is LGHDT and CDR2 is YNNKEL (reference sequence). Trimming pared 4 bases from V and 1 base from J, leaving 10 bases between. DNA of the CDR3: TGTGCCAGCAGCCTCAACTCGGGAACTAATGAAAAACTGTTTTTT. Its protein is CASSLNSGTNEKLFF.

The genes are TRBV6-5 and TRBJ1-2, with D maybe TRBD1 (5 bases). The CDR3 has 15 residues. The germline V and J ends were trimmed by 7 bases and 0 bases, with 15 bases remaining between them. Germline-derived CDR1 and CDR2 are MNHEY and SVGAGI. CDR3 amino acids: CASNLRQTANYGYTF. CDR3 nucleotide sequence: TGTGCCAGCAACCTAAGACAGACAGCTAACTATGGCTACACCTTC.

V usage is TRBV28 and J usage is TRBJ1-5; D is unresolved. CDR1 and CDR2 from the germline V gene are MDHEN and SYDVKM. This CDR3 comprises 15 residues. V was shortened by 5 bases and J by 0 bases, with 11 bases between the two germline ends. In DNA form, the CDR3 reads TGTGCCAGCAGTGGATCCGGCTATAGCAATCAGCCCCAGCATTTT. Residues: CASSGSGYSNQPQHF.

The chain couples TRBV6-2 or TRBV6-3 to TRBJ2-5; 8 bases are a match to TRBD1. CDR1 and CDR2 (germline): MNHEY, SVGEGT. The CDR3 is made up of 14 amino acids. The trim removed 2 bases at V and 7 bases at J, leaving 6 bases unmatched. CDR3 sequence: CASSYEDRVGTQYF. CDR3 nucleotides: TGTGCCAGCAGTTACGAGGACAGGGTAGGGACCCAGTACTTC.

J is TRBJ1-5 and V is TRBV19; the D gene is possibly TRBD1 (6 bases). This CDR3 region has 13 residues. Trimming cost V 5 bases and J 6 bases, with 11 bases left between them. Germline V gene sequence: CDR1 LNHDA, CDR2 SQIVND (reference sequence). The CDR3 nucleotides are TGTGCCAGTAGTGGACAGCGGGCTCAGCCCCAGCATTTT. Translation gives CASSGQRAQPQHF. The full variable domain, in which reference TRBV19 and TRBJ1-5 provide the parts outside the CDR3, is DGGITQSPKYLFRKEGQNVTLSCEQNLNHDAMYWYRQDPGQGLRLIYYSQIVNDFQKGDIAEGYSVSREKKESFPLTVTSAQKNPTAFYLCASSGQRAQPQHFGDGTRLSIL.

CDR3 residues: CASSQDDREAETEAFF. In DNA, the CDR3 is TGTGCCAGCAGCCAAGATGACAGGGAGGCGGAAACTGAAGCTTTCTTT. The rearrangement joins TRBV4-2 to TRBJ1-1, with TRBD1 identical over 7 bases. CDR3 length equals 16 residues. Germline V gives CDR1 LGHNA, CDR2 YNFKEQ. J was trimmed by 5 bases and V by 0 bases; bases with no gene match: 9.

V is TRBV6-5 and J is TRBJ1-1, with TRBD1 identical over 9 bases. Germline CDR1 is MNHEY and CDR2 is SVGAGI. Trimming took 7 bases from V and 6 from J; bases not matched to a gene: 6. CDR3 length: 13 amino acids. The CDR3 here is CASIGTGSSEAFF. The CDR3 DNA follows: TGTGCCAGCATTGGGACAGGGTCATCTGAAGCTTTCTTT.